These 2 T cell receptor beta chains were all obtained from the same sample, sequenced in a study of T cell responses to AZD1222 COVID-19 vaccine. Data came from immunoSEQ multiplex PCR; TCRdb stores just in-frame clones and leaves some out. The table lists about 120,000 clones, 88% of them singletons, with around 8.7% in the top ten. Sequenced here: peripheral blood, sampled on day 0 of AZD1222 vaccination. The receptors here all came from an adult in good health.

The J gene is TRBJ2-2, the V gene TRBV7-3; D perhaps matches TRBD2 (5 bases). The V and J ends lost 5 bases and 4 bases respectively, with 14 bases between them. The germline V gene encodes CDR1 SGHTA and CDR2 FQGTGA. This CDR3 comprises 15 residues. The CDR3 DNA follows: TGTGCCAGCAGCCACCGAGGGTCGTCCACCGGGGAGCTGTTTTTT. This codes for CASSHRGSSTGELFF.

The J gene is TRBJ1-1, the V gene TRBV5-1; no firm D call. Trimming left V 6 bases short and J 0 bases short, with 12 bases between. The CDR3 spans 14 residues. Germline V gene sequence: CDR1 SGHRS, CDR2 YFSETQ. The CDR3 reads CASNFRNMNTEAFF. CDR3 coding DNA: TGCGCCAGCAACTTCAGAAACATGAACACTGAAGCTTTCTTT.